A selection of T cell receptor beta chains follows, all from one sample in a study of T-cell reconstitution after alpha-beta-depleted transplantation in children. TCRdb re-called the PCR reads with MiXCR, one entry per CDR3 protein. The sample records 330,000 or so distinct CDR3 sequences, roughly a tenth being singletons. The sample in question was PBMCs, obtained before TCRalphabeta/CD19-depleted stem cell transplant. The receptors derive from a boy in the first two years of life with acute myeloid leukemia, due to receive a stem cell transplant. CDR3s include the opening cysteine and the closing phenylalanine or tryptophan. The D gene is left open where the match is weak. Expanded clones get a size class; other rows say once, few or many, or leave the size out.

v_call,clone_size,d_call,j_call,cdr3_nt,cdr3_aa
TRBV3-1,NA,TRBD1,TRBJ2-7,TGTGCCAGCAGCCGCGGGACAGGGGAATCCTACGACCAGTACTTC,CASSRGTGESYDQYF
TRBV12-3/TRBV12-4,many,NA,TRBJ2-3,TGTGCCAGCAGTTTCGTCGAGGTAGATACGCAGTATTTT,CASSFVEVDTQYF
TRBV6-2/TRBV6-3,many,NA,TRBJ2-7,TGTGCCAGCAGTTACCCGGCTGCCTCAACCTACGAGCAGTACTTC,CASSYPAASTYEQYF
TRBV29-1,many,NA,TRBJ2-5,TGCAGCGTTTGGTGGGCCGGGGAAGAGACCCAGTACTTC,CSVWWAGEETQYF
TRBV7-3,many,NA,TRBJ2-7,TGTGCCAGCAGCGCCGGGACCTTTCCCTACGAGCAGTACTTC,CASSAGTFPYEQYF
TRBV12-3/TRBV12-4,many,TRBD1,TRBJ1-6,TGTGCCAGCAGCCCGGGACAGGCCAGAGTTTCACCCCTCCACTTT,CASSPGQARVSPLHF
TRBV3-1,many,NA,TRBJ2-3,TGTGCCAGCAGCCAAGAGCGGGCCCAGACAGATACGCAGTATTTT,CASSQERAQTDTQYF
TRBV10-3,many,NA,TRBJ2-2,TGTGCCATCAGTGAGTCGTCGGGGTACGCGAACACCGGGGAGCTGTTTTTT,CAISESSGYANTGELFF
TRBV7-2,many,NA,TRBJ1-1,TGTGCCAGCAGCTTAGTGCCGGAGAACACTGAAGCTTTCTTT,CASSLVPENTEAFF
TRBV6-4,NA,NA,TRBJ2-3,TGTGCCAGCCGACAGGGAGGGGGCACAGATACGCAGTATTTT,CASRQGGGTDTQYF
TRBV20-1,NA,TRBD1,TRBJ2-2,TGCAGTGCTGTTTCGCCTCCGGGACAGGACGTCACCGGGGAGCTGTTTTTT,CSAVSPPGQDVTGELFF
TRBV2,many,TRBD2,TRBJ2-1,TGTGCCAGCAAAGGGACTAGCGCCTCCGAGTTTAATGAGCAGTTCTTC,CASKGTSASEFNEQFF
TRBV12-3/TRBV12-4,many,NA,TRBJ2-4,TGTGCCAGCAGTTTAGCCCCAGGCCCCTACTTGGCCCCTTTGAGCAAAAACATTCAGTACTTC,CASSLAPGPYLAPLSKNIQYF
TRBV20-1,few,TRBD2,TRBJ2-2,TGCAGTGCTATTGCGACTAGCGGGGGGCTGAACACCGGGGAGCTGTTTTTT,CSAIATSGGLNTGELFF
TRBV2,NA,TRBD2,TRBJ2-3,TGTGCCAGCACTTTAGCGGGGGGGCCCTCCACAGATACGCAGTATTTT,CASTLAGGPSTDTQYF
TRBV6-6,many,NA,TRBJ2-1,TGTGCCAGCAGAGACCTCTACAATGAGCAGTTCTTC,CASRDLYNEQFF
TRBV7-6,NA,NA,TRBJ2-4,TGTGCCAGCAGCTTAGGGCCCCGGGGCTCCAAAAACATTCAGTACTTC,CASSLGPRGSKNIQYF
TRBV5-1,many,TRBD1,TRBJ2-5,TGCGCCAGCAGCCGAGGGGACAGAGCCCAAGAGACCCAGTACTTC,CASSRGDRAQETQYF
TRBV28,many,TRBD1,TRBJ1-4,TGTGCCAGCAGTCCGGACAGGGGAGGTGCAACTAATGAAAAACTGTTTTTT,CASSPDRGGATNEKLFF
TRBV9,many,NA,TRBJ2-1,TGTGCCAGCAGCGTAGGATCCTACCGTCGCTCCTACAATGAGCAGTTCTTC,CASSVGSYRRSYNEQFF
TRBV19,few,NA,TRBJ1-1,TGTGCCAGTAGTATCATGGAGGGATCGAACACTGAAGCTTTCTTT,CASSIMEGSNTEAFF
TRBV14,NA,NA,TRBJ2-5,TGTGCCAGCAGCCAACAATTCCAAGAGACCCAGTACTTC,CASSQQFQETQYF
TRBV28,NA,NA,TRBJ2-7,TGTGCCAGCAGTTTCCAATCGGCACTTTACTACGAGCAGTACTTC,CASSFQSALYYEQYF
TRBV3-1,many,NA,TRBJ2-4,TGTGCCAGCAGCCAGGGGGACTTAGCCAAAAACATTCAGTACTTC,CASSQGDLAKNIQYF
TRBV20-1,few,TRBD1,TRBJ1-5,TGCAGTGCTATCCCGACAGGGGGCCATCAGCCCCAGCATTTT,CSAIPTGGHQPQHF
TRBV10-3,many,TRBD2,TRBJ2-5,TGTGCCATTGCGGGGGGGCAAGAGACCCAGTACTTC,CAIAGGQETQYF
TRBV5-4,NA,TRBD2,TRBJ2-3,TGTGCCAGCAGCATTCCTAGCGGGATCGGGGATACGCAGTATTTT,CASSIPSGIGDTQYF
TRBV7-6,many,TRBD1,TRBJ1-4,TGTGCCAGCAGCTTAGAAAACAGGGGTGCACTGTTTTTT,CASSLENRGALFF
TRBV3-1,few,NA,TRBJ2-1,TGTGCCAGCAACCGGGAGCAGTTCTTC,CASNREQFF
TRBV5-1,once,NA,TRBJ2-7,TGCGCCAGCAGCTTTACATGGGCCTACGAGCAGTACTTC,CASSFTWAYEQYF
TRBV5-1,many,TRBD2,TRBJ2-7,TGCGCCAGCAGCCAGGGGACTAGCGGGATATCCGAGCAGTACTTC,CASSQGTSGISEQYF
TRBV28,few,NA,TRBJ2-1,TGTGCCAGCAGTCTAATGACGTTCGATGAGCAGTTCTTC,CASSLMTFDEQFF
TRBV20-1,many,TRBD1,TRBJ1-1,TGCAGTGCTAGGGGGGGTTGGGGACAGTACACTGAAGCTTTCTTT,CSARGGWGQYTEAFF
TRBV6-1,many,NA,TRBJ1-2,TGTGCCAGCAGAACCGGGACAACTAACTATGGCTACACCTTC,CASRTGTTNYGYTF
TRBV7-3,many,NA,TRBJ2-7,TGTGCCAGCAGCTTAAGTGAGAGGGTGGGTCCGCTGGGAACCTACGAGCAGTACTTC,CASSLSERVGPLGTYEQYF
TRBV15,NA,NA,TRBJ2-2,TGTGCCACCAGCAGAGATGATGGGGAGCTGTTTTTT,CATSRDDGELFF
TRBV29-1,many,NA,TRBJ1-2,TGCAGCGTCGAGGCCTTCGAGGACTATGGCTACACCTTC,CSVEAFEDYGYTF
TRBV25-1,many,TRBD1,TRBJ2-7,TGTGCCACCTCCAGGGGGCTAGCCTACGAGCAGTACTTC,CATSRGLAYEQYF
TRBV29-1,many,NA,TRBJ2-7,TGCAGCGTCCGGGGCTTTAGCTCCTACGAGCAGTACTTC,CSVRGFSSYEQYF
TRBV28,many,NA,TRBJ1-3,TGTGCCAGCAGAGGAGCGGTGGACACCATATATTTT,CASRGAVDTIYF
TRBV19,NA,NA,TRBJ2-1,TGTGCCAGTAGTCCTTCTCTACTCTACAATGAGCAGTTCTTC,CASSPSLLYNEQFF
TRBV9,many,NA,TRBJ2-2,TGTGCCAGCAGCGTAGGGACAGCTACCGGGGAGCTGTTTTTT,CASSVGTATGELFF
TRBV10-3,NA,NA,TRBJ2-7,TGTGCCATCAGTGGTAGTAGCGGATCCTACGAGAAGTACTTC,CAISGSSGSYEKYF
TRBV20-1,many,NA,TRBJ2-2,TGCAGTGCTAGGCGGCCGGGGGCCGGGGAGCTGTTTTTT,CSARRPGAGELFF
TRBV6-2/TRBV6-3,NA,NA,TRBJ2-1,TGTGCCAGCAGTCGGGTCGGCCCCCTCTACAATGAGCAGTTCTTC,CASSRVGPLYNEQFF
TRBV6-1,many,NA,TRBJ2-7,TGTGCCAGCAGTGACCCCAGACGGGGCTACGAGCAGTACTTC,CASSDPRRGYEQYF
TRBV5-4,few,NA,TRBJ1-2,TGTGCCAGCAGCTTAAAGGGGAAGGGAGTAGACTATGGCTACACCTTC,CASSLKGKGVDYGYTF
TRBV12-3/TRBV12-4,NA,TRBD1,TRBJ2-7,TGTACCCGCAGTTTAGCCAAGGGAAAAGGGGGCCCCAACTACGAGCAGTACTTC,CTRSLAKGKGGPNYEQYF
TRBV12-3/TRBV12-4,NA,TRBD1,TRBJ2-6,TGTGCCAGCAGGGGGTTTGGACAGGGATTATTCTCTGGGGCCAACGTCCTGACTTTC,CASRGFGQGLFSGANVLTF
TRBV2,NA,NA,TRBJ2-4,TGTGCCTGCCGACTTTCACAGGGGGGGGTGTTACTAGCCAAAAACATTCAGTACTTC,CACRLSQGGVLLAKNIQYF
TRBV6-5,many,NA,TRBJ2-4,TGTGCCAGCAGGTCCCGCGGGGCGCAGGGGAGAGCCAAAAACATTCAGTACTTC,CASRSRGAQGRAKNIQYF
TRBV24-1,many,TRBD2,TRBJ2-5,TGTGCCACCAGTGATAAACTCGGGACTAGAACAGAGACCCAGTACTTC,CATSDKLGTRTETQYF
TRBV7-7,many,NA,TRBJ2-1,TGTGCTAGCAGCGTAGGAGGAATAGGGCATGAGCAGTTCTTC,CASSVGGIGHEQFF